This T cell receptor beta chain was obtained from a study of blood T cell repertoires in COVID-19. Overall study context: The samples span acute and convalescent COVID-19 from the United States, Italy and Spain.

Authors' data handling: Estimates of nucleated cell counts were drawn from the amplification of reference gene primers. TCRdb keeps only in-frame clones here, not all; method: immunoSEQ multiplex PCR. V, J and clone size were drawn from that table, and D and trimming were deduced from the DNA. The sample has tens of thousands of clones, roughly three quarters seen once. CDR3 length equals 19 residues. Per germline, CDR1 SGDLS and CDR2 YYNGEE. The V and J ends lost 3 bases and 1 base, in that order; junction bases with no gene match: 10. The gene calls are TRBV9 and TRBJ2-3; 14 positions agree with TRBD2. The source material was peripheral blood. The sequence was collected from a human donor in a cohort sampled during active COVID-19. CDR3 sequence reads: CASSAGTSGSRLGTDTQYF. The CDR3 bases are TGTGCCAGCAGCGCAGGGACTAGCGGGAGTCGCCTAGGCACAGATACGCAGTATTTT.